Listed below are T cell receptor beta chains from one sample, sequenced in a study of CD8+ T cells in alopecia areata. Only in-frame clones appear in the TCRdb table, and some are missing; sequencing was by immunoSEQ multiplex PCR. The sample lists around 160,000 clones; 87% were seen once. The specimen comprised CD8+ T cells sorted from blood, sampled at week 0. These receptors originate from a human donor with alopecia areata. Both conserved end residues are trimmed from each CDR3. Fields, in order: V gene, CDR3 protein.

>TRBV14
ASSHPKQGGSYEQC
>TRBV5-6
ASSFLSENYGYT
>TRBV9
ASSADSYEQY
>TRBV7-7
ASSFTGTGELF
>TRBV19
ASSISLAGEKGWNEQF
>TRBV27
ASSSQFSSEGEQF
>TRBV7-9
ASSWARRVDEQF
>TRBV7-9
ASRRGGGYEQY
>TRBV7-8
ASSLADSGMGTDTQY
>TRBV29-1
SVTTVLYEQY
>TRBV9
ASSVFSGDTDTQY
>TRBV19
ASRIYAENTEAF
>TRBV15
ATSRDRGLYEQY
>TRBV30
AWSVFGYGSGEQF
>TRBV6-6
ASSPSGTSGKYEQF
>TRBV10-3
AISGGTGVNYEQY
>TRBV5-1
ASSLGMGTTYEQY
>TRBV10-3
AISETDGESSYNEQF
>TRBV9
ASSASGTDYNEQF
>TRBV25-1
ASSEGNLYEQY
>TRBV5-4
ASSLGGYEQF
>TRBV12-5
ASGWGQTYEQY
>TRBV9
ASSVAGGRGHGYT
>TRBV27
ASSFTGNEQF
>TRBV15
ATSGGRTNQPQH
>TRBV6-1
ASVGADEQF
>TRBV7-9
ASSSRDRVNYGYT
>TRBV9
ASSGTEETQY
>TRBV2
ASGDPSEQY
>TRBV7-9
ASSPATDTQY
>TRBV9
ASSVGTSANYGYT
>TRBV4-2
ASSQERAPDTQY
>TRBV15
ATSEYTEAF
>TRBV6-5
ASSHQGEAF
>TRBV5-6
ASSLGQSYEQY
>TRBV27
ASSPRDSLTEAF
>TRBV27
ASSPRDSSYEQY
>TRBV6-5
ASRFITDTEAF
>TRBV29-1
SVEVWSQTNTGELF
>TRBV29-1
SVDQGSNQPQH
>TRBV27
ASSPLPTEQETQY